This TCR beta chain was observed in a study of neurological immune-mediated disorders. Regarding the study as a whole: One related-CDR3 cluster, which may be a signature, held the repertoires of 18 of 34 multiple sclerosis patients after phylogenetic grouping. The multiple sclerosis repertoire cluster had no clinical or MRI correlate. None of the CDR3 amino acid sequences of expanded clones recurred across subjects, suggesting private repertoires in all groups. HTLV-1-associated myelopathy ranked highest for TCR clonal expansion and multiple sclerosis lowest, beneath healthy controls.

Using its own MiXCR run on the 5' RACE reads, TCRdb lists one record per CDR3 protein. The sample has 70,000 or so distinct CDR3 sequences; 5.2% are singletons. The J segment lost 7 bases and the V segment lost 4 bases, leaving 17 bases of the junction unmatched. CDR3 length: 20 residues. CDR1 is LGHDT, CDR2 YNNKEL, per germline (reference sequence). As regards this clonotype: Its antigen is unidentified.

The chain uses TRBV3-1 and TRBJ2-2, with TRBD2 matching 14 bases. Material for sequencing was PBMCs. The origin of this receptor is a woman younger than 45 with multiple sclerosis. This CDR3 is CASSLPGLAGGPLGVGELFF. The CDR3 region has the DNA TGTGCCAGCAGCCTACCCGGACTAGCGGGGGGACCCCTGGGGGTCGGGGAGCTGTTTTTT.